Below, 8 T cell receptor beta chains from the same sample are listed, as sequenced in a study of T cell responses to AZD1222 COVID-19 vaccine. Method: immunoSEQ multiplex PCR; TCRdb's copy keeps in-frame clones and lacks some. This sample has more than 95,000 clones, with approximately 86% found just once. Sequences were derived from peripheral blood, sampled 28 days after the second dose of the MenACWY control vaccine. Receptors were obtained from an adult who received the MenACWY meningococcal vaccine as a control.

The sample holds one count of this clone. The V and J genes are TRBV19 and TRBJ2-2, with a possible D match to TRBD2 (5 bases). The V gene's germline CDR1 is LNHDA and CDR2 SQIVND (reference sequence). The CDR3 totals 15 residues. Deletions cut 2 bases from V and 4 bases from J, with 11 bases between. In DNA, the CDR3 is TGTGCCAGTAGTATACTGCCGGCGGGCACCGGGGAGCTGTTTTTT. It encodes CASSILPAGTGELFF.

V usage is TRBV19 and J usage is TRBJ2-7; D not certain. Germline V gene data show CDR1 as LNHDA and CDR2 as SQIVND (reference sequence). The CDR3 runs to 13 residues. The V gene lost 7 bases and the J gene lost 2 bases, with 12 bases spanning the gap. Here the CDR3 reads CASTDLGTYEQYF. Written as DNA, the CDR3 is TGTGCCAGTACCGACCTGGGGACCTACGAGCAGTACTTC.

The rearrangement uses TRBV27 and TRBJ2-7, with TRBD1 matching over 7 bases. Germline CDR1 is MNHEY and CDR2 is SMNVEV (reference sequence). V shed 3 bases and J 3 bases; nucleotides not matched to a gene: 2. The CDR3 is 13 residues long. CDR3 residues: CASSFNRGYEQYF. The CDR3 DNA follows: TGTGCCAGCAGTTTTAACAGGGGCTACGAGCAGTACTTC.

The chain uses TRBV7-8 and TRBJ1-3, with a tentative D call TRBD1 (6 bases). Germline V gene sequence: CDR1 SGHVS, CDR2 FQNEAQ. The CDR3 extends over 13 amino acids. Trimming stripped 4 bases from V and 4 bases from J, with 8 bases between. This CDR3 reads CASSSDRGNTIYF. DNA for the CDR3: TGTGCCAGCAGCTCAGACAGGGGAAACACCATATATTTT.

V usage is TRBV28 and J usage is TRBJ2-7, with TRBD1 matching over 7 bases. This CDR3 contains 14 residues. V gave up 3 bases and J gave up 9 bases; unmatched junction bases: 11. Germline V gene sequence: CDR1 MDHEN, CDR2 SYDVKM. This CDR3 reads CASSFRDSRLTQYF. CDR3 coding DNA: TGTGCCAGCAGTTTCCGGGACAGTCGATTGACGCAGTACTTC.

The chain joins TRBV5-1 to TRBJ1-2; D gene unclear. V lost 4 bases to trimming and J lost 5 bases, with 12 bases between them. The CDR3 runs to 13 residues. CDR1 and CDR2 from the germline V gene are SGHRS and YFSETQ. CDR3 coding DNA: TGCGCCAGCAGCGATGACGGACGATATGGCTACACCTTC. This translates into CASSDDGRYGYTF.

This clone was seen once. The genes are TRBV11-3 and TRBJ2-5; D is ambiguous. Germline V CDR1 and CDR2: SGHNT, YENEEA. The CDR3 is made up of 14 amino acids. Trimming cost V 5 bases and J 5 bases, with 15 bases left between them. The DNA of the CDR3 is TGTGCCAGCAGCCCAGGACGGTCCACGGAGACCCAGTACTTC. It encodes CASSPGRSTETQYF.

J is TRBJ1-3 and V is TRBV6-2 or TRBV6-3; D unresolved. V dropped 2 bases and J dropped 0 bases, with 8 bases sitting between them. Germline V gene lookup returns CDR1 MNHEY and CDR2 SVGEGT. The CDR3 consists of 15 residues. CDR3 nucleotides: TGTGCCAGCAGTTACCGGACGTCCTCTGGAAACACCATATATTTT. This gives the protein CASSYRTSSGNTIYF.